The rows below give T cell receptor beta chains drawn from one sample of a study of blood T cell repertoires in COVID-19. The method was immunoSEQ multiplex PCR; TCRdb's version includes in-frame clones alone and lacks a portion of them. The sample includes a few hundred thousand clones, about 89% seen only once; the top ten take under 15%. Sequenced input: peripheral blood. The origin of the receptors is a woman aged 60-70 years with acute or convalescent COVID-19. The CDR3 runs from the conserved cysteine through the conserved F or W.

v_gene,j_gene,CDR3aa
TRBV19,TRBJ1-2,CASSIVPAGDGYTF
TRBV28,TRBJ2-5,CASSLPPGQGIWETQYF
TRBV6-5,TRBJ2-7,CASSYSISSGNYEQYF
TRBV10-3,TRBJ2-4,CAISEAGLAGGRLAKNIQYF
TRBV10-3,TRBJ2-2,CAISTNTGELFF
TRBV11-2,TRBJ1-1,CASSLRYPGQEAFF
TRBV21-1,TRBJ2-3,CASSKVCWTSGRTDTQYF
TRBV6-2/TRBV6-3,TRBJ2-4,CASSNGGTGRNIQYF
TRBV19,TRBJ2-3,CASTLQRGAEVGVTQYF
TRBV10-3,TRBJ1-3,CAIREPGTGAHSGNTIYF
TRBV3-1/TRBV3-2,TRBJ1-2,CATASGGYYGYTF
TRBV5-6,TRBJ2-5,CASSLEWPRGTQYF
TRBV10-1,TRBJ1-5,CAKGQENQPQHF
TRBV24-1,TRBJ1-2,CATSDPGRYGYTF
TRBV29-1,TRBJ1-3,CSVAGAGNTIYF
TRBV6-6,TRBJ2-1,CASSRPHREIGKNEQFF
TRBV28,TRBJ2-5,CASRQTSGRIRETQYF
TRBV5-1,TRBJ2-5,CASSLEGGEETQYF
TRBV5-1,TRBJ1-1,CASSFGTPPGAFF
TRBV7-2,TRBJ2-7,CASSFQGLPLYEQYF
TRBV28,TRBJ2-7,CASSLSFLAEQYF
TRBV7-2,TRBJ2-2,CASSPYTGELFF
TRBV7-2,TRBJ2-7,CASSLPQHGPGMHEQYF
TRBV11-2,TRBJ2-5,CASSPTRTSSETQYF
TRBV21-1,TRBJ2-7,CASSQEQRTMPNYEQYF
TRBV19,TRBJ1-5,CASTSQGKGQPQHF
TRBV5-4,TRBJ1-2,CASSVDRDYGYTF
TRBV7-8,TRBJ1-2,CASSTTGLLGYTF
TRBV10-2,TRBJ1-2,CASTEETGGYYGYTF
TRBV24-1,TRBJ2-5,CATSDSQETQYF
TRBV11-3,TRBJ2-7,CASSGQGMSYEQYF
TRBV7-9,TRBJ2-3,CASSLKRGSTDTQYF
TRBV28,TRBJ1-2,CASSFTAPYGYTF
TRBV5-4,TRBJ1-4,CASSLLEEKLFF
TRBV4-3,TRBJ1-1,CASSQTVGTYNTEAFF
TRBV12-3/TRBV12-4,TRBJ2-7,CASRARSVYEQYF
TRBV9,TRBJ1-1,CASSGRSGQGTEAFF
TRBV19,TRBJ2-1,CASTGYGLYNEQFF
TRBV5-4,TRBJ1-4,CASREDATNEKLFF
TRBV25-1,TRBJ1-2,CASSEPEGGGPYGYTF
TRBV7-3,TRBJ1-1,CASSAGNTEAFF
TRBV3-1/TRBV3-2,TRBJ1-6,CASSFGSSYNSPLHF
TRBV7-6,TRBJ1-5,CASSVGHQNQPQHF
TRBV13,TRBJ2-5,CASSSVAGGPLGETQYF
TRBV7-2,TRBJ2-1,CASSLGTINEQFF
TRBV5-1,TRBJ2-5,CASSLVSGGQETQYF